The table lists the clone carrying this T cell receptor (beta chain) with a few counts. This CDR3 contains 12 residues. Trimming shortened V by 0 bases and J by 8 bases, and 7 bases separated the two germline ends. Germline CDR1 and CDR2: KGHSH and LQKENI. These data belong to a study of blood T cell repertoires in COVID-19. Study information: The analysed material was cDNA or gDNA that came from T cells, B-cell-depleted T cells, or PBMCs.

The protocol was immunoSEQ multiplex PCR, while the TCRdb copy is restricted to in-frame clones and leaves out a portion. This table has around 250,000 clones, approximately 82% appearing once. This receptor was obtained from a man aged 35-49 years with active or convalescent COVID-19. The sequenced sample was peripheral blood. V is TRBV18 and J is TRBJ1-1, with D uncertain. The CDR3 sequence: CASSPPGREAFF. The CDR3 DNA sequence: TGTGCCAGCTCACCACCGGGCAGGGAAGCTTTCTTT.